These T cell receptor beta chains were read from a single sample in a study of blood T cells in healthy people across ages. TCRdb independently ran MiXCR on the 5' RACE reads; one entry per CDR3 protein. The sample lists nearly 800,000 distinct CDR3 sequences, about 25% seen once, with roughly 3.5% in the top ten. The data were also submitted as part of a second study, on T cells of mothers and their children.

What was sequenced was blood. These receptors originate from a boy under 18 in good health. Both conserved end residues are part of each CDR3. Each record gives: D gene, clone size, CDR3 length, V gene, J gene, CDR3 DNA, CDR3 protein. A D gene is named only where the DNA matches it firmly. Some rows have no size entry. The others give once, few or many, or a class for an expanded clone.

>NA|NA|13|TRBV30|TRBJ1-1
TGTGCCTGGAGTGCCATGGCGGACACTGAAGCTTTCTTT
CAWSAMADTEAFF
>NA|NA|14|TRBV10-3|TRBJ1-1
TGTGCCATCAGTGAGCCCTCGTCTGTGCCTGAAGCTTTCTTT
CAISEPSSVPEAFF
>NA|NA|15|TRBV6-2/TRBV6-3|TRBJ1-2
TGTGCCAGCAGCACTGGGGCAGGCCTATTGGATGGCTACACCTTC
CASSTGAGLLDGYTF
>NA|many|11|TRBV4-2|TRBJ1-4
TGTGCCAGCAGCCAGGATGAAAAACTGTTTTTT
CASSQDEKLFF
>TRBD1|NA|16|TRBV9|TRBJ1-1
TGTGCCAGCAGCGTAAGCCCCGGGACAGGGGTTCCTGAAGCTTTCTTT
CASSVSPGTGVPEAFF
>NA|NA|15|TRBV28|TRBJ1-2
TGTGCCAGCAGTTTTAGATACAGGGCGTACTATGGCTACACCTTC
CASSFRYRAYYGYTF
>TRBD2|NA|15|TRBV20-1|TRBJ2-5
TGCAGTGCTGGCCGGGGACTAGCGGCCCTCGAGACCCAGTACTTC
CSAGRGLAALETQYF
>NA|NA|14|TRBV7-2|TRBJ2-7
TGTGCCAGCAAAAATGGGGGGAGAGCCCACGAGCAGTACTTC
CASKNGGRAHEQYF
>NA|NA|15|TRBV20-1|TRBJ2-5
TGCAGTGCCCGAGGGCTACTGGTGGTGGGAGAGACCCAGTACTTC
CSARGLLVVGETQYF
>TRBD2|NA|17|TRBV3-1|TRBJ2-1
TGTGCCAGCAGCGACGGGACTAGCGGGACCCCGAGCTATGAGCAGTTCTTC
CASSDGTSGTPSYEQFF
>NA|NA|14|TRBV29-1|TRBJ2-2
TGCAGCGTCTTAGGGGATTGGGTCCCCGGGGAGCTGTTTTTT
CSVLGDWVPGELFF
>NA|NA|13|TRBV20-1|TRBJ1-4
TGCAGCGCTCCGCTCGGGGTTGGTGAAAAACTGTTTTTT
CSAPLGVGEKLFF
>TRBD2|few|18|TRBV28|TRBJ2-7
TGTGCCAGCAGTTTAGGGCCTGCGGGGCTAGCGGTTTCCTACGAGCAGTACTTC
CASSLGPAGLAVSYEQYF
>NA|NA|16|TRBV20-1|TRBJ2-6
TGCAGTGCTAGATATGGACGGGACTCTGGGGCCAACGTCCTGACTTTC
CSARYGRDSGANVLTF
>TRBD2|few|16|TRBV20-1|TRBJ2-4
TGCAGTGCTAGAGCGGGAGGACCGCTTAGTCAAAACATTCAGTACTTC
CSARAGGPLSQNIQYF
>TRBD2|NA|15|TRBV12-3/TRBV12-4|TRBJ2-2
TGTGCCAGCAGTTTGACGGGGGGTTGGGCCGGGGAGCTGTTTTTT
CASSLTGGWAGELFF
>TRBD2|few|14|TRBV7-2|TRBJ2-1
TGTGCCAGCAGCTTAGCGCTAGCTAGCGGTGAGCAGTTCTTC
CASSLALASGEQFF
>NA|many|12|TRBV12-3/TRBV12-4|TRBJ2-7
TGTGCCAGCAGTTTTGGCAGCTACGAGCAGTACTTC
CASSFGSYEQYF
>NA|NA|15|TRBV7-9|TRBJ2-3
TGTGCCAGCAGCTCTTCCCTAGACTCAACAGATACGCAGTATTTT
CASSSSLDSTDTQYF
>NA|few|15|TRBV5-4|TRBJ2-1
TGTGCCAGCAGTCTAGGTGGGCGGAGGAACAATGAGCAGTTCTTC
CASSLGGRRNNEQFF
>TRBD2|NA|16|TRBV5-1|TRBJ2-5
TGCGCCAGCAGCTCTACGGGACTAGCGGTAGCTTTGACCCAGTACTTC
CASSSTGLAVALTQYF
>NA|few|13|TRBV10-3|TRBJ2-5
TGTGCCATCAGTGGGGACGCCCCCAAGACCCAGTACTTC
CAISGDAPKTQYF
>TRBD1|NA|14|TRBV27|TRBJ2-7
TGTGCCAGCAGAAGACAGGGGGGGTGGTACGAGCAGTACTTC
CASRRQGGWYEQYF
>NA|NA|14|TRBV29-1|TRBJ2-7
TGCAGCGCATACCTGCTACAGGGCCCCTACGAGCAGTACTTC
CSAYLLQGPYEQYF
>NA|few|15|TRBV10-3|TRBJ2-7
TGTGCCATCGGAGGCAGGGGAATCCCCGAATACGAGCAGTACTTC
CAIGGRGIPEYEQYF
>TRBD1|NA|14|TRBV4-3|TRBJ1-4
TGCGCCAGCAGCCAGGCCACAGGGGATGAAAAACTGTTTTTT
CASSQATGDEKLFF
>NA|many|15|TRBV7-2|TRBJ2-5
TGTGCCAGCAGCCTCCCTCCTGGCGATAAAGAGACCCAGTACTTC
CASSLPPGDKETQYF
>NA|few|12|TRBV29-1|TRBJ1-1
TGCAGCGTTGTCTTACTGTGGACTGAAGCTTTCTTT
CSVVLLWTEAFF
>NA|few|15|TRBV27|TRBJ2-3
TGTGCCAGCAGCCTGACACTTTTTAGCACAGATACGCAGTATTTT
CASSLTLFSTDTQYF
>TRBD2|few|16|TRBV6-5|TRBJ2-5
TGTGCCAGCAGTTATACCAGACTAGCGGGAGAAGAGACCCAGTACTTC
CASSYTRLAGEETQYF
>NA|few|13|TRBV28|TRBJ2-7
TGTGCCAGCCGGACAGCGAACTCCTACGAGCAGTACTTC
CASRTANSYEQYF
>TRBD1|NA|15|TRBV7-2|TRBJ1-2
TGTGCCAGCAGCCCTCAAAGGACAGGGGGCTATGGCTACACCTTC
CASSPQRTGGYGYTF
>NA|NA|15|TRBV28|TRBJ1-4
TGTGCCAGCAGTTTATGGCCAGGGGAGAATGAAAAACTGTTTTTT
CASSLWPGENEKLFF
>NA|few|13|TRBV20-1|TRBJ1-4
TGCAGTGTCCTAATCGCAACTAATGAAAAACTGTTTTTT
CSVLIATNEKLFF
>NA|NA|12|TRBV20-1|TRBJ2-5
TGCAGTGCTAGCCCAGGCCAAGAGACCCAGCACTTC
CSASPGQETQHF
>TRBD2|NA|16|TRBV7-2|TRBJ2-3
TGTGCCAGCAGCTTAGTCGCTAGCGGGGGCACAGATACGCAGTATTTT
CASSLVASGGTDTQYF
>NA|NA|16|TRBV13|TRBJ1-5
TGTGCCAGCAGCTTAGGTCCAGGGCTTGGCAATCAGCCCCAGCATTTT
CASSLGPGLGNQPQHF
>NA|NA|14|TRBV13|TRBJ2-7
TGTGCCAGCAGCTCCTATGGGGGCTCCTACGAGCAGTACTTC
CASSSYGGSYEQYF
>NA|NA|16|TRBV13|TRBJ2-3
TGTGCCAGCAGCTTGGACAGTCCGGGGAGCACAGATACGCAGTATTTT
CASSLDSPGSTDTQYF
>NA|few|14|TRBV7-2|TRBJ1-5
TGTGCCAGCAGTCGAGACAGTAGCAATCAGCCCCAGCATTTT
CASSRDSSNQPQHF
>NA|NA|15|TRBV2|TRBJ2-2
TGTGCCAGCAGTGGACTGGGACTGAACACCGGGGAGCTGTTTTTT
CASSGLGLNTGELFF
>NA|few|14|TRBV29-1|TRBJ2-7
TGCAGCGTTGAAGGGTCAGACGGGGCCTACGAGCAGTACTTC
CSVEGSDGAYEQYF
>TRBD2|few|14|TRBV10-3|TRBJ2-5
TGTGCCATCAAAACGGGACTAGCGGGAAGGGAGCAGTACTTC
CAIKTGLAGREQYF
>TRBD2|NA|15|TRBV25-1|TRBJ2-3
TGTGCCAGCAGCCGGGGACTAGGAAACACAGATACGCAGTATTTT
CASSRGLGNTDTQYF
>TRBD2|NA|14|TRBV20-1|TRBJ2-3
TGCAGTGCTAGGAGGCTAGCGGGGGTAGATACGCAGTATTTT
CSARRLAGVDTQYF
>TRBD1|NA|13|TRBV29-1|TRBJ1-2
TGCAGCGTTGAAGGGGACAGTAACTATGGCTACACCTTC
CSVEGDSNYGYTF
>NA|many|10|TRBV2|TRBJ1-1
TGTGCCAGCAGTGTAGGTGAAGCTTTCTTT
CASSVGEAFF
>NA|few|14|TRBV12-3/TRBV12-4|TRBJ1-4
TGTGCCAGCAGTTTAATGGGTTCTGGTGAAAAACTGTTTTTT
CASSLMGSGEKLFF
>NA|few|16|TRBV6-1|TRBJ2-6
TGTGCCAGCAGTGATTGGACCGGATCTGGGGCCAACGTCCTGACTTTC
CASSDWTGSGANVLTF
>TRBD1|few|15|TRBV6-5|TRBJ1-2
TGTGCCAGCAGTTACTCGCAGGGGGTCTACGGTGGCTACACCTTC
CASSYSQGVYGGYTF
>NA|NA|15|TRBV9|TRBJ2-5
TGTGCCAGCAGCGTCGGACAGATCGCCCAAGAGACCCAGTACTTC
CASSVGQIAQETQYF
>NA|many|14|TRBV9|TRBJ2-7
TGTGCCAGCAGCGTAGACGTCGGGGCGCGGGAGCAGTACTTC
CASSVDVGAREQYF
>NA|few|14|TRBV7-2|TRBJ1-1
TGTGCCAGCAGCTTAGCTTACGTGAACACTGAAGCTTTCTTT
CASSLAYVNTEAFF
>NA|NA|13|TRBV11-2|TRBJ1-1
TGTGCCAGCGGGCCGAGAGACAGCGTTGAAGCTTTCTTT
CASGPRDSVEAFF
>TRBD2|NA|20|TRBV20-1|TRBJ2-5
TGCAGTGCTATCCTGGGACTAGCGGGACAATCCTCGTTCCCCCAAGAGACCCAGTACTTC
CSAILGLAGQSSFPQETQYF
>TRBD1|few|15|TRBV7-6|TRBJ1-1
TGTGCCAGCAGCTTAGAGGGACAGCTGAACACTGAAGCTTTCTTT
CASSLEGQLNTEAFF
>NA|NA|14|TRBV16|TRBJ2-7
TGTGCCAGCAGCCAAGGGCGGGTTCTATACGAGCAGTACTTC
CASSQGRVLYEQYF
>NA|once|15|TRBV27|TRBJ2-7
TGTGCCAGCAGTACCCCACGTCAGGGTACCTACGAGCAGTACTTC
CASSTPRQGTYEQYF
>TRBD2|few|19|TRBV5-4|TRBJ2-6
TGTGCCAGCAGTTCCACCGGGACTAGCGTATACTCTGGGGCCAACGTCCTGACTTTC
CASSSTGTSVYSGANVLTF